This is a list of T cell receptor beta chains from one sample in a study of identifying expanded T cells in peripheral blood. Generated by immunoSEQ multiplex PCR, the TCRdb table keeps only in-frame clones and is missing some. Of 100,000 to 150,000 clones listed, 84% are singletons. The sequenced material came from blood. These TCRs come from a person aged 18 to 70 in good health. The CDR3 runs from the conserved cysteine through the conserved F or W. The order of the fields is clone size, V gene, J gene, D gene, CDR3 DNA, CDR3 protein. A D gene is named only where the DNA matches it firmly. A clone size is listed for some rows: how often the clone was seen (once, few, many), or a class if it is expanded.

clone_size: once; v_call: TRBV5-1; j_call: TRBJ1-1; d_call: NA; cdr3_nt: TGCGCCAGCAGCGTAAGGGCTGAGTCTGAAGCTTTCTTT; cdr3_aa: CASSVRAESEAFF
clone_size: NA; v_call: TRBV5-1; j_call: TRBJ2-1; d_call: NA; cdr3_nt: TGCGCCAGCAGCTTGGAAATAGACCGCTCCTACAATGAGCAGTTCTTC; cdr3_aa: CASSLEIDRSYNEQFF
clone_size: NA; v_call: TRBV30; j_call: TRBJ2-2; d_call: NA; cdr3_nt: TGTGCCTGGAGTGTAGTGGTCACCGGGGAGCTGTTTTTT; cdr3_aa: CAWSVVVTGELFF
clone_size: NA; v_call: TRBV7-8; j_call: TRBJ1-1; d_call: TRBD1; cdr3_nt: TGTGCCAGCAGCGGCGCTCACAGGGGGACTGAAGCTTTCTTT; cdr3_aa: CASSGAHRGTEAFF
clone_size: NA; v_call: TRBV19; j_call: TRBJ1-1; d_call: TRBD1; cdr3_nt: TGTGCCAGTAGTATCGACAGGGGGCAAACTGAAGCTTTCTTT; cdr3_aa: CASSIDRGQTEAFF
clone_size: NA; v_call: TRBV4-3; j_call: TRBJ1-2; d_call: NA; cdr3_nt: TGCGCCAGCAGCCCGGCGGGGGGCGGCTATGGCTACACCTTC; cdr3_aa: CASSPAGGGYGYTF
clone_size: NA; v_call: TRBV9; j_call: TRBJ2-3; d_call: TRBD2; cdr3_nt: TGTGCCAGCGGAAGCGGGAGCCTCACAGATACGCAGTATTTT; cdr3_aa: CASGSGSLTDTQYF
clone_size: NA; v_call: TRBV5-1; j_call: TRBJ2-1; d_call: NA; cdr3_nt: TGCGCCAGCAGCTTGGATTTGGCGGATCGGCGGTACAATGAGCAGTTCTTC; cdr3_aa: CASSLDLADRRYNEQFF
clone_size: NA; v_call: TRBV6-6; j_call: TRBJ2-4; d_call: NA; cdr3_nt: TGTGCCAGCATCAGGGACTGGGAAAACATTCAGTACTTC; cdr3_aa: CASIRDWENIQYF
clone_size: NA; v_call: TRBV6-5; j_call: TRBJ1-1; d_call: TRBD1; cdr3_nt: TGTGCCAGCAGTTACTCGACAGGGGTCTCTGAAGCTTTCTTT; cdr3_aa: CASSYSTGVSEAFF
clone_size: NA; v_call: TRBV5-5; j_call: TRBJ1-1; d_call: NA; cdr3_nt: TGTGCCAGCAGCCTAAACTTGGGACCTAATCAGAACACTGAAGCTTTCTTT; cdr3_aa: CASSLNLGPNQNTEAFF
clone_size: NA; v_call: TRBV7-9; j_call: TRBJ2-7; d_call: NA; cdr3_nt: TGTGCCAGCAGCTTAGACAGGCCGGGCTACGAGCAGTACTTC; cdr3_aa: CASSLDRPGYEQYF
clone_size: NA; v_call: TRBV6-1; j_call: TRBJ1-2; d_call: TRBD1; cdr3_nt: TGTGCCAGCAGTCAAGAGCAGGGGGCTCGTAACTATGGCTACACCTTC; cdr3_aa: CASSQEQGARNYGYTF
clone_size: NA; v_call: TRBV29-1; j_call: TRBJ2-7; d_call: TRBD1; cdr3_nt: TGCAGCGTTGTTCGTACAGGGGGCAACGAGCAGTACTTC; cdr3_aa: CSVVRTGGNEQYF
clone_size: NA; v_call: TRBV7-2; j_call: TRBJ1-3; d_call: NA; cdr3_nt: TGTGCCAGCAGCTTGCTGGGCGCGGGGTGGGACACCATATATTTT; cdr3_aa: CASSLLGAGWDTIYF
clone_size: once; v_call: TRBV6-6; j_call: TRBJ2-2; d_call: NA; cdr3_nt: TGTGCCAGCAGTCACCAGTCGGGAAAGAACACCGGGGAGCTGTTTTTT; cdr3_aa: CASSHQSGKNTGELFF
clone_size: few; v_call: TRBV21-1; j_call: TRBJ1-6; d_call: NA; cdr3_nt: TGTGCCAGCACCCTAAGGGGCAGACATAATTCACCCCTCCACTTT; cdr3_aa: CASTLRGRHNSPLHF
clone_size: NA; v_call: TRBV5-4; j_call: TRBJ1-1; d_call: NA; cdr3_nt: TGTGCCAGCAGACAAGGACAGAACACTGAAGCTTTCTTT; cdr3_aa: CASRQGQNTEAFF
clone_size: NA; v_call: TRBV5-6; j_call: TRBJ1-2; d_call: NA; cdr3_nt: TGTGCCAGCAGCTCAGCGCGAACGGCTAATAACTATGGCTACACCTTC; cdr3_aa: CASSSARTANNYGYTF
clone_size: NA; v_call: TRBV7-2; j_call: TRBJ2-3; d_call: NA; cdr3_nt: TGTGCCAGCAGCTCCCCCCTGGTTACGCAGTATTTT; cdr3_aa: CASSSPLVTQYF
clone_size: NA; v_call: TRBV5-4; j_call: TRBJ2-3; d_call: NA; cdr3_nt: TGTGCCAGCAGCTTGGTTCCTAGTCCCAGCACAGATACGCAGTATTTT; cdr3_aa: CASSLVPSPSTDTQYF
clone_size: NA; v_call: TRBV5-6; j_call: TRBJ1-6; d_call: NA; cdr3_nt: TGTGCCAGCAGCTCCGATTCACCCCTCCACTTT; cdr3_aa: CASSSDSPLHF
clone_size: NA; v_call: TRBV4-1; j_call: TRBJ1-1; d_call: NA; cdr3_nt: TGCGCCAGCAGCCAAGAACCGTGGGGGGCCACTGAAGCTTTCTTT; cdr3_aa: CASSQEPWGATEAFF
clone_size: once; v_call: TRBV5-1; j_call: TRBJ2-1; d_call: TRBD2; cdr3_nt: TGCGCCAGCAGCGCGGGACTAGCGGGGGGTTATGAGCAGTTCTTC; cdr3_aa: CASSAGLAGGYEQFF
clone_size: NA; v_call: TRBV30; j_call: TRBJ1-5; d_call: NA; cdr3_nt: TGTGCCTGGAGTACACTTTATAGCAATCAGCCCCAGCATTTT; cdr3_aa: CAWSTLYSNQPQHF
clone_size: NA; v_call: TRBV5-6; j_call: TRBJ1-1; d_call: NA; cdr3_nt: TGTGCCAGCAGCCCTGACGGGACATTTATGAACACTGAAGCTTTCTTT; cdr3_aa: CASSPDGTFMNTEAFF
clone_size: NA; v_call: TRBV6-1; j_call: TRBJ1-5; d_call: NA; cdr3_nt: TGTGCCAGCAGTGGGACAGATCTCGGACAGCCCCAGCATTTT; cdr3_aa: CASSGTDLGQPQHF
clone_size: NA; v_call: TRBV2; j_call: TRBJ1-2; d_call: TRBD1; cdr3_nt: TGTGCCAGCAGTGGGACAGGGGGCGTCAATGGCTACACCTTC; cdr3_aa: CASSGTGGVNGYTF
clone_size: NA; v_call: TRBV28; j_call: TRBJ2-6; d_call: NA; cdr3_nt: TGTGCCAGCAGTGGGGCAGGTAGCTCTGGGGCCAACGTCCTGACTTTC; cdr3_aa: CASSGAGSSGANVLTF
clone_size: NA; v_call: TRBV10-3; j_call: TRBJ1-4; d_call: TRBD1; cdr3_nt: TGTGCCATCAGTGACGAGGGGGCGGCTAATGAAAAACTGTTTTTT; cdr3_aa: CAISDEGAANEKLFF
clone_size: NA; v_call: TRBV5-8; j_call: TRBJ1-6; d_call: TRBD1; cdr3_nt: TGTGCCAGCAGCGTCGGACAGGGGGCACCCCTCAGATCACCCCTCCACTTT; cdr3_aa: CASSVGQGAPLRSPLHF
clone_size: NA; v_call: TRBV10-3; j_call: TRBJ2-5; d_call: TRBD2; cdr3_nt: TGTGCCATCAGTGAGTCTAGCGGGGTTGGAGAGACCCAGTACTTC; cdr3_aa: CAISESSGVGETQYF
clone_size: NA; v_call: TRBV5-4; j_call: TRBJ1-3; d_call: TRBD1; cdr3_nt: TGTGCCAGCAGCTTGAGAGCGACAGGGAGAGGAAACACCATATATTTT; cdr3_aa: CASSLRATGRGNTIYF
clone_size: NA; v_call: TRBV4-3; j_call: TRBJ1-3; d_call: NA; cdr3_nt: TGCGCCAGCAGCCAAGGGTCAGGGACGTCTGGAAACACCATATATTTT; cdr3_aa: CASSQGSGTSGNTIYF
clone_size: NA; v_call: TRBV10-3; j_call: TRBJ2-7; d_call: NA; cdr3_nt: TGTGCCATCTTAGACGGGGATTCTTACGAGCAGTACTTC; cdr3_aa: CAILDGDSYEQYF
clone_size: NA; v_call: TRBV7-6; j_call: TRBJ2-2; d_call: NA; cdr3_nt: TGTGCCAGCAGCCCGGGGGCCTTACAGTCAACGAACACCGGGGAGCTGTTTTTT; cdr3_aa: CASSPGALQSTNTGELFF
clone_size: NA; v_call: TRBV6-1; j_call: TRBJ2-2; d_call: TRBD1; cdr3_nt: TGTGCCAGCAGCCCTGGACAGGTTACCGGGGAGCTGTTTTTT; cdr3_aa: CASSPGQVTGELFF
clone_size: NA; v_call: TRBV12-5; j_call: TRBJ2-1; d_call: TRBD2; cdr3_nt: TGTGCTAGTGGAAACCCCCGGACTAGCGGAGGGTATAATGAGCAGTTCTTC; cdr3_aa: CASGNPRTSGGYNEQFF
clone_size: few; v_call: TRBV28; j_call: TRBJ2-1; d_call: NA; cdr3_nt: TGTGCCAGCGAGGGGACACCCAATGAGCAGTTCTTC; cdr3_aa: CASEGTPNEQFF
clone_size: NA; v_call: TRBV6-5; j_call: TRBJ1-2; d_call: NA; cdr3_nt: TGTGCCAGCAGTTACTCGAGTGGCAGCATCTATGGCTACACCTTC; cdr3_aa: CASSYSSGSIYGYTF
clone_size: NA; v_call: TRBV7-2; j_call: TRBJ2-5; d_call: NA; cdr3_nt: TGTGCCAGCAGCTTTAATAGGGTGAGCCAAGAGACCCAGTACTTC; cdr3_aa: CASSFNRVSQETQYF
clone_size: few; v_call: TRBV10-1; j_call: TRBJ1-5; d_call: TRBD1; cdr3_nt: TGCGCCAGCAGTGAGAGGACAGGGGCAAATCAGCCCCAGCATTTT; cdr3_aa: CASSERTGANQPQHF
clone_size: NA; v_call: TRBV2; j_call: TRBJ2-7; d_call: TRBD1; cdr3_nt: TGTGCCAGCTCGACAGGGTTCGAGCAGTACTTC; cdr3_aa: CASSTGFEQYF
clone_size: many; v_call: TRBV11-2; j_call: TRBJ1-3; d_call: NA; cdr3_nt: TGTGCCAGCAGCTCGCAGCTAAACACCATATATTTT; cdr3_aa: CASSSQLNTIYF
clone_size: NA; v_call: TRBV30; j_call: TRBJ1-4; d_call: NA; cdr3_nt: TGTGCCTGGAGGCTCGGCACAGTGACTAATGAAAAACTGTTTTTT; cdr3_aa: CAWRLGTVTNEKLFF
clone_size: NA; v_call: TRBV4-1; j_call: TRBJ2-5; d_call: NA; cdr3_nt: TGCGCCAGCAGCGACCCTGGGCAAGAGACCCAGTACTTC; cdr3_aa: CASSDPGQETQYF
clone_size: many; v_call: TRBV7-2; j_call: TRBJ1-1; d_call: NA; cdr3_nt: TGTGCCAGCAGCTTTACCGGGGGGAGGGCTTTCTTT; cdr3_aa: CASSFTGGRAFF